The 14 T cell receptor beta chains in this list originate from one sample, sequenced in a study of T cells after yellow fever vaccination. TCRdb recomputed calls from the 5' RACE reads with MiXCR, one row per CDR3 protein. The sample includes about 550,000 distinct CDR3 sequences, roughly a fifth of them seen just once. The sample consisted of PBMCs, taken 15 days after the yellow fever booster vaccination. The receptors shown here come from a young man who received the YFV17D yellow fever vaccine.

This clonotype was counted only a few times. The CDR3 coding sequence is TGCGCCAGCAGCCAGTTAGGGGCGGGAGCGGTTGAGCAGTTCTTC. It translates to CASSQLGAGAVEQFF. V gene TRBV5-1 combines with J gene TRBJ2-1; 7 positions agree with TRBD2. This CDR3 contains 15 residues. V dropped 4 bases and J dropped 9; count of bases not matched to a gene: 13. Germline assignment: CDR1 SGHRS and CDR2 YFSETQ. The full variable domain, its missing parts supplied by reference TRBV5-1 and TRBJ2-1, is KAGVTQTPRYLIKTRGQQVTLSCSPISGHRSVSWYQQTPGQGLQFLFEYFSETQRNKGNFPGRFSGRQFSNSRSEMNVSTLELGDSALYLCASSQLGAGAVEQFFGPGTRLTVL.

This clonotype has more than one count but fewer than ten. This sequence joins TRBV5-1 and TRBJ2-1; 13 bases map to TRBD2. The germline V gene has CDR1 SGHRS and CDR2 YFSETQ. The J segment lost 10 bases and the V segment lost 4 bases, leaving 8 bases of the junction unmatched. There are 15 residues in the CDR3. CDR3 region: CASSGGLAGIWEQFF. The DNA of the CDR3 is TGCGCCAGCAGCGGGGGACTAGCGGGAATTTGGGAGCAGTTCTTC.

J is TRBJ1-2 and V is TRBV6-5; TRBD1 matches 7 bases. Per germline, CDR1 MNHEY and CDR2 SVGAGI. The CDR3 is 16 residues long. Germline trimming cut 0 bases from V and 5 bases from J; bases unmatched to any gene: 9. CDR3 coding DNA: TGTGCCAGCAGTTACTCGACAGGGAAGGGCCTATATGGCTACACCTTC. Translated, it gives CASSYSTGKGLYGYTF.

The chain recombines TRBV7-2 with TRBJ2-3; D not certain. Germline CDR1 is SGHTA and CDR2 is FQGNSA. The CDR3 is made up of 14 amino acids. Trimming removed 1 base from V and 7 bases from J, with 12 bases in between. Written as DNA, the CDR3 is TGTGCCAGCAGCTTAGAAATATTAACATATACGCAGTATTTT. It codes for CASSLEILTYTQYF.

This clonotype was observed a handful of times. The J gene is TRBJ2-1, the V gene TRBV20-1; D is uncertain. Germline V gives CDR1 DFQATT, CDR2 SNEGSKA (reference sequence). Trimming left V 4 bases short and J 5 bases short, with 9 bases between. The CDR3 is made up of 12 amino acids. This CDR3 reads CSATRIHNEQFF. As DNA, the CDR3 is TGCAGTGCTACCAGAATCCACAATGAGCAGTTCTTC.

There are a few counts of this clonotype. This sequence joins TRBV29-1 and TRBJ2-2; TRBD1 matches at 8 bases. J gave up 0 bases and V 6 bases, and 6 bases lay outside the gene matches. The CDR3 extends over 15 amino acids. The germline V gene has CDR1 SQVTM and CDR2 ANQGSEA. The CDR3 sequence is CSVVTGVTNTGELFF. As DNA, the CDR3 is TGCAGCGTGGTGACAGGGGTAACGAACACCGGGGAGCTGTTTTTT.

The chain joins TRBV24-1 to TRBJ2-1; TRBD2 matches 10 bases. Germline CDR1 KGHDR, CDR2 SFDVKD. The V and J ends lost 7 bases and 7 bases, in that order; junction bases with no gene match: 9. The CDR3 loop spans 15 amino acids. CDR3 DNA sequence: TGTGCCACCAGCAGTCTAGCGGGAGTAGGAAATGAGCAGTTCTTC. Translated, it gives CATSSLAGVGNEQFF.

The genes are TRBV6-1 and TRBJ1-1; tentatively, D is TRBD1 (6 bases). V was shortened by 6 bases and J by 5 bases, with 16 bases between the two germline ends. Germline V gene data show CDR1 as MNHNS and CDR2 as SASEGT. This CDR3 is 14 amino acids long. DNA of the CDR3: TGTGCCAGCAGGACTGACAGGCTAGGTACTGAAGCTTTCTTT. Protein sequence: CASRTDRLGTEAFF.

This chain connects TRBV7-6 to TRBJ2-1, with D possibly matching TRBD1 (7 bases). Trimming stripped 4 bases from V and 9 bases from J, with 13 bases between. The V gene's germline CDR1 is SGHVS and CDR2 FNYEAQ. The CDR3 totals 13 residues. The CDR3 region is CASSWTGSGEQFF. CDR3 DNA: TGTGCCAGCAGCTGGACAGGTAGCGGTGAGCAGTTCTTC.

A few counts support this clonotype. V gene TRBV6-2 or TRBV6-3 combines with J gene TRBJ2-1; D is perhaps TRBD1 or TRBD2 (5 bases each). Trimming removed 6 bases from V and 9 bases from J, with 9 bases in between. Germline V gene data show CDR1 as MNHEY and CDR2 as SVGEGT. CDR3 size: 11 residues. The CDR3 nucleotides read TGTGCCAGCAGCGAGGGGATTGAGCAGTTCTTC. Translation gives CASSEGIEQFF.

V usage is TRBV6-2 or TRBV6-3 and J usage is TRBJ1-1; D may be TRBD1 (5 bases). V shed 6 bases and J shed 3 bases, with 11 bases lying between them. This CDR3 contains 13 residues. Germline-derived CDR1 and CDR2 are MNHEY and SVGEGT. The CDR3 DNA follows: TGTGCCAGCAGCCGCTTCAGGGACACTGAAGCTTTCTTT. This encodes CASSRFRDTEAFF.

The chain employs TRBV11-2 and TRBJ2-3; no definite D call. From germline, CDR1 is SGHAT and CDR2 FQNNGV. The V gene lost 6 bases and the J gene lost 3 bases, with 7 bases spanning the gap. This CDR3 spans 12 amino acids. The CDR3 loop reads CASSFETDTQYF. The CDR3 DNA reads TGTGCCAGCAGTTTCGAAACAGATACGCAGTATTTT.

This clonotype came up a few times. V is TRBV20-1 and J is TRBJ1-2; D unresolved. The CDR3 extends over 15 amino acids. CDR1 and CDR2 from the germline V gene are DFQATT and SNEGSKA (reference sequence). V dropped 3 bases and J dropped 8 bases, with 22 bases sitting between them. The CDR3, as DNA: TGCAGTGCTAGTTTACAAGGACGCGGAATGGGGGGCTACACCTTC. It specifies CSASLQGRGMGGYTF.

Of note for this clonotype: Sequence at one end of the junction differs from germline and may be a read error. The chain combines TRBV7-9 with TRBJ2-1, with a weak D call TRBD2 (5 bases). CDR1 and CDR2 (germline): SEHNR, FQNEAQ (reference sequence). This CDR3 contains 15 residues. The chain's CDR3 is CSSSLAPGANNEQFF. The CDR3 coding sequence is TGTTCCAGCAGCTTAGCGCCTGGTGCCAACAATGAGCAGTTCTTC.